This entry lists 27 T cell receptor beta chains sequenced from one sample in a study of T cell repertoires in cytomegalovirus infection. Via MiXCR, TCRdb re-called the reads, giving one row per CDR3 protein. The profile shows 150,000 to 200,000 distinct CDR3 sequences, approximately 15% of them singletons. Sequenced sample: PBMCs. These receptor sequences come from a human donor in good health (CMV status not recorded). Some clones in this sample may be carry-over from other donors' samples.

This clonotype was picked up a small number of times. The chain employs TRBV7-9 and TRBJ1-5; 7 bases are shared with TRBD1. Trimming removed 5 bases from V and 11 bases from J; junction bases left unmatched: 6. The CDR3 has 12 residues. Germline V lookup: CDR1 SEHNR, CDR2 FQNEAQ (reference sequence). The CDR3 sequence: CASSPSQGTQHF. CDR3 coding DNA: TGTGCCAGCAGCCCCTCACAGGGGACCCAGCATTTT.

Here the CDR3 DNA reads TGTGCCAGTAGTATCGGCCAGCTTGGGAATTCACCCCTCCACTTT. Encoded protein: CASSIGQLGNSPLHF. The chain recombines TRBV19 with TRBJ1-6; D is uncertain. The germline gives CDR1 LNHDA, CDR2 SQIVND (reference sequence). This CDR3 contains 15 residues. V shed 3 bases and J shed 7 bases, with 13 bases lying between them.

The sample holds a few counts of this clonotype. The V gene is TRBV18, the J gene TRBJ2-5, with TRBD1 as a possible D gene (6 bases). V was shortened by 11 bases and J by 3 bases, with 19 bases between the two germline ends. Germline V lookup: CDR1 KGHSH, CDR2 LQKENI. The CDR3 covers 14 residues. CDR3 loop: CAGSSGQGKETQYF. CDR3 sequence (DNA): TGTGCCGGGAGCTCAGGCCAGGGGAAAGAGACCCAGTACTTC.

The chain joins TRBV11-2 to TRBJ1-1; no definite D call. Germline V gives CDR1 SGHAT, CDR2 FQNNGV. Trimming removed 3 bases at V and 4 bases at J, with 6 bases between. CDR3 length: 12 residues. The CDR3 spells CASSFQVTEAFF. The CDR3 nucleotides are TGTGCCAGCAGCTTCCAGGTCACTGAAGCTTTCTTT.

This clonotype has a count of ten or more. The rearrangement joins TRBV7-2 to TRBJ1-5; maybe TRBD1 (5 bases). V lost 1 base to trimming and J lost 3 bases, with 16 bases between them. CDR1 SGHTA and CDR2 FQGNSA come from the germline V gene. This CDR3 comprises 17 residues. CDR3 loop: CASSLERYGGFNQPQHF. In nucleotides, the CDR3 is TGTGCCAGCAGCTTAGAGCGTTATGGGGGGTTCAATCAGCCCCAGCATTTT.

This clonotype came up many times. The CDR3 nucleotides read TGTGCCAGCAGCGAAGGAGGTGGGGGTTTCTACGAGCAGTACTTC. It yields the protein CASSEGGGGFYEQYF. The chain has TRBV7-9 and TRBJ2-7; D is tentatively TRBD1 or TRBD2 (5 bases each). The germline CDR1 and CDR2 sequences are SEHNR and FQNEAQ (reference sequence). Trimming stripped 5 bases from V and 3 bases from J, with 17 bases between. The CDR3 is made up of 15 amino acids.

This clonotype has only a few counts. The V and J genes are TRBV29-1 and TRBJ2-3; no clear D gene. This CDR3 has 12 amino acids. V gave up 7 bases and J gave up 2 bases, with 10 bases separating them. The germline gives CDR1 SQVTM, CDR2 ANQGSEA. Written as DNA, the CDR3 is TGCAGCGCCGACCCCCTCACAGATACGCAGTATTTT. Its translation: CSADPLTDTQYF.

This clonotype was detected a few times. The rearrangement joins TRBV6-2 or TRBV6-3 to TRBJ2-7; D is possibly TRBD1 (6 bases). The germline V gene encodes CDR1 MNHEY and CDR2 SVGEGT. This CDR3 comprises 13 residues. Between the trimmed V and J ends, which lost 6 bases and 3 bases, there was a span of 12 bases. CDR3 residues: CASRLTGFYEQYF. DNA of the CDR3: TGTGCCAGCAGACTTACAGGGTTCTACGAGCAGTACTTC.

At least ten counts were recorded for this clonotype. The rearrangement joins TRBV7-9 to TRBJ2-3, with 10 bases identical to TRBD2. Germline CDR1 SEHNR, CDR2 FQNEAQ (reference sequence). V lost 5 bases, J lost 4 bases, and 12 bases stayed unmatched. The CDR3 sequence is 17 residues long. CDR3 sequence (DNA): TGTGCCAGCAGCACTCCACAAGCGGGAGGGGCTGCAGATACGCAGTATTTT. This codes for CASSTPQAGGAADTQYF.

Here the CDR3 reads CASRQDRGRSDQPQHF. CDR3 coding DNA: TGTGCCAGTAGGCAGGACAGGGGGCGAAGCGATCAGCCCCAGCATTTT. The rearrangement uses TRBV19 and TRBJ1-5, with TRBD1 identical over 11 bases. This CDR3 is 16 amino acids long. The germline gives CDR1 LNHDA, CDR2 SQIVND (reference sequence). The V segment lost 6 bases and the J segment 5 bases; nucleotides outside the gene matches: 9.

The genes are TRBV7-8 and TRBJ2-5, with 12 bases fitting TRBD2. Trimming removed 2 bases from V and 5 bases from J; junction bases left unmatched: 3. This CDR3 spans 15 amino acids. From germline, CDR1 is SGHVS and CDR2 FQNEAQ. The CDR3 spells CASSLRLAGVETQYF. The CDR3 coding sequence is TGTGCCAGCAGCTTACGACTAGCGGGAGTTGAGACCCAGTACTTC.

The rearrangement uses TRBV6-5 and TRBJ1-1; D is undetermined. This CDR3 comprises 15 residues. The germline gives CDR1 MNHEY, CDR2 SVGAGI. The V end lost 8 bases, the J end lost 0 bases, and 16 bases lay between the germline ends. The CDR3 here is CASYKFERMNTEAFF. The CDR3 bases are TGTGCCAGCTATAAGTTCGAGCGGATGAACACTGAAGCTTTCTTT.

This clonotype was found many times. The chain employs TRBV29-1 and TRBJ2-6, with D unresolved. This CDR3 is 16 amino acids long. Trimming removed 7 bases from V and 0 bases from J, with 16 bases in between. Looked up from germline, CDR1 is SQVTM and CDR2 is ANQGSEA. CDR3 DNA: TGCAGCGCTCAGACGGATGTCTTCTCTGGGGCCAACGTCCTGACTTTC. Translation: CSAQTDVFSGANVLTF.

This clonotype was detected ten times or more. The V and J genes are TRBV28 and TRBJ2-7, with 7 nucleotides matching TRBD1. Germline CDR1 reads MDHEN; CDR2 reads SYDVKM. J was trimmed by 0 bases and V by 3 bases; bases with no gene match: 14. CDR3 length equals 18 residues. The CDR3: CASSFSFPGTVRSYEQYF. The CDR3, as DNA: TGTGCCAGCAGTTTTTCTTTCCCCGGGACAGTTCGCTCCTACGAGCAGTACTTC.

This clonotype showed up many times. V usage is TRBV7-6 and J usage is TRBJ2-3; 13 bases align to TRBD2. The germline V gene encodes CDR1 SGHVS and CDR2 FNYEAQ. CDR3 size: 19 residues. V was pared by 4 bases and J by 3 bases, with 13 bases of the junction left unmatched. The CDR3 region has the DNA TGTGCCAGCAGCTCCACAGGGGGGACTAGCGGGAAAGGGACAGATACGCAGTATTTT. It translates to CASSSTGGTSGKGTDTQYF.

Concerning this clonotype itself: This may stem from a read error, because a much larger clone lies one nucleotide away. The chain has TRBV7-8 and TRBJ2-5, with TRBD1 matching over 10 bases. Trimming cost V 4 bases and J 4 bases; bases outside gene matches: 3. The CDR3 sequence is 14 residues long. CDR1 and CDR2 (germline): SGHVS, FQNEAQ. CDR3 protein: CASSWGQGIETQYF. The CDR3 DNA reads as TGTGCCAGCAGCTGGGGACAGGGGATAGAGACCCAGTACTTC.

The rearrangement uses TRBV5-6 and TRBJ2-1; D might be TRBD2 (7 bases). There are 15 residues in the CDR3. V lost 3 bases and J 6 bases, leaving 16 bases between the germline ends. The germline V gene has CDR1 SGHDT and CDR2 YYEEEE. CDR3 amino acids: CASSSYRRGGNEQFF. CDR3 nucleotide sequence: TGTGCCAGCAGCTCCTACCGGAGGGGGGGCAATGAGCAGTTCTTC.

This rearrangement joins TRBV5-1 to TRBJ2-1; D is perhaps TRBD2 (6 bases). This CDR3 is built from 14 residues. Trimming removed 6 bases at V and 6 bases at J, with 16 bases between. Germline loops: CDR1 SGHRS, CDR2 YFSETQ. CDR3 sequence (DNA): TGCGCCAGCAAACACGGGGAGGAACGCAATGAGCAGTTCTTC. Protein: CASKHGEERNEQFF.

This chain connects TRBV11-2 to TRBJ1-1; 8 nucleotides line up with TRBD1. V shed 5 bases and J 11 bases; nucleotides not matched to a gene: 10. CDR1 is SGHAT and CDR2 is FQNNGV in the germline V gene. This CDR3 region has 13 residues. The DNA for the CDR3 is TGTGCCAGCAGCCTTCGACAGGGGACTTTGGCTTTCTTT. Its protein is CASSLRQGTLAFF.

At least ten counts were recorded for this clonotype. This sequence joins TRBV27 and TRBJ2-5; 9 positions match TRBD1. The germline V gene encodes CDR1 MNHEY and CDR2 SMNVEV (reference sequence). This CDR3 contains 19 residues. The V segment lost 0 bases and the J segment 4 bases; nucleotides outside the gene matches: 15. The CDR3 region has the DNA TGTGCCAGCAGTTTATCCTCTCCAACAGGGGGCTGGCCTACAGAGACCCAGTACTTC. Its protein is CASSLSSPTGGWPTETQYF.

This clonotype was observed a few times. The CDR3 region is CASSRGGVINEQFF. The CDR3 nucleotides read TGTGCCAGCAGCCGGGGAGGGGTGATCAATGAGCAGTTCTTC. The V call is TRBV7-2, the J call TRBJ2-1; 7 bases match TRBD2. Trimming took 5 bases from V and 6 from J; bases not matched to a gene: 7. CDR1 SGHTA and CDR2 FQGNSA come from the germline V gene. This CDR3 region has 14 residues.

This clonotype has at least ten counts. The chain is built from TRBV3-1 and TRBJ1-4; the match to TRBD1 covers 7 bases. From germline, CDR1 is LGHDT and CDR2 YNNKEL (reference sequence). This CDR3 comprises 15 residues. V was clipped by 3 bases and J by 8 bases; unmatched bases: 9. The CDR3 spells CASSQDQGGGEKLFF. In nucleotides, the CDR3 is TGTGCCAGCAGCCAGGACCAGGGGGGTGGAGAAAAACTGTTTTTT.

This clonotype has ten or more counts. The chain carries TRBV7-2 and TRBJ1-5, with D possibly TRBD1 on 6 matching bases. Trimming left V 5 bases short and J 8 bases short, with 16 bases between. This CDR3 has 14 amino acids. Germline values: CDR1 SGHTA, CDR2 FQGNSA. DNA of the CDR3: TGTGCCAGCAGCGCTAGGGGGAAGATGGAGCCCCAGCATTTT. Its protein product is CASSARGKMEPQHF.

For this clonotype: The conserved closing phenylalanine or tryptophan is absent in this CDR3, likely reflecting a read error. The chain uses TRBV27 and TRBJ1-5; D not certain. Trimming stripped 5 bases from V and 3 bases from J, with 11 bases between. Per the germline V gene, CDR1 is MNHEY and CDR2 is SMNVEV (reference sequence). The CDR3 runs 14 residues. The CDR3 region has the DNA TGTGCCAGCAGTCTGAGCGCCCACAATCAGCCCCAGCATCTT. Its translation: CASSLSAHNQPQHL.

This clonotype occurred many times. The chain uses TRBV11-1 and TRBJ1-1; D remains unclear. The CDR3 is 11 amino acids. Germline lookup yields CDR1 SGHAT and CDR2 FQDESV (reference sequence). V shed 1 base and J shed 6 bases, with 3 bases lying between them. The CDR3 here is CASSLDSEAFF. In DNA form, the CDR3 reads TGTGCCAGCAGCTTAGACTCTGAAGCTTTCTTT.

This clonotype has a handful of counts. V and J are TRBV4-3 and TRBJ2-7, with D possibly called TRBD1 or TRBD2 (5 bases each). CDR1 and CDR2 from the germline V gene are LGHNA and YSLEER. V lost 4 bases and J 1 base, leaving 14 bases between the germline ends. This CDR3 is 15 amino acids long. The CDR3 sequence: CASSRTRDRSYEQYF. The CDR3, as DNA: TGCGCCAGCAGCCGAACTAGGGACCGATCCTACGAGCAGTACTTC.

This clonotype was recorded many times. The CDR3 region has the DNA TGTGCCAGCAGTACCCGGGACAGGAGCAACACTGAAGCTTTCTTT. The encoded protein is CASSTRDRSNTEAFF. The J gene is TRBJ1-1, the V gene TRBV6-1, with 8 positions matching TRBD1. The CDR3 sequence is 15 residues long. Germline V gene sequence: CDR1 MNHNS, CDR2 SASEGT. The J segment lost 2 bases and the V segment lost 5 bases, leaving 7 bases of the junction unmatched.